The table lists the clone carrying this T cell receptor (beta chain) with many counts. Its antigen is not identified. With the read ending 3 residues before the CDR3 end, the germline J gene is used to fill in that end. This sample was taken from a study of T cell clonality in common variable immunodeficiency. Heparinized whole blood, 5 to 8 ml, came from each donor. Findings of the study overall: In common variable immunodeficiency, TCR beta chains reportedly carried fewer deletions and N-nucleotide insertions. CVID patient heterogeneity limited repertoire-clinical complication correlations. CVID subjects shared fewer TCRbeta clones than healthy controls did. TCRbeta clonality was increased in CVID versus healthy controls.

Libraries were prepared by immunoSEQ multiplex PCR; TCRdb keeps only in-frame clonotypes and omits some of them. The sample yields 25,000 or so clones, without any singletons. This CDR3 region has 13 residues. Between the trimmed V and J ends, which lost 1 base and 3 bases, there was a span of 9 bases. CDR1 is DFQATT, CDR2 SNEGSKA, per germline (reference sequence). Sequenced input: peripheral blood mononuclear cells. This receptor was taken from a human donor with common variable immunodeficiency. The chain combines TRBV20-1 with TRBJ2-5; possible D gene TRBD1, 6 bases. This chain's CDR3 is CSARGRGKETQYF. CDR3 DNA, as far as it was read: TGCAGTGCTAGAGGCAGGGGAAAAGAGACC.